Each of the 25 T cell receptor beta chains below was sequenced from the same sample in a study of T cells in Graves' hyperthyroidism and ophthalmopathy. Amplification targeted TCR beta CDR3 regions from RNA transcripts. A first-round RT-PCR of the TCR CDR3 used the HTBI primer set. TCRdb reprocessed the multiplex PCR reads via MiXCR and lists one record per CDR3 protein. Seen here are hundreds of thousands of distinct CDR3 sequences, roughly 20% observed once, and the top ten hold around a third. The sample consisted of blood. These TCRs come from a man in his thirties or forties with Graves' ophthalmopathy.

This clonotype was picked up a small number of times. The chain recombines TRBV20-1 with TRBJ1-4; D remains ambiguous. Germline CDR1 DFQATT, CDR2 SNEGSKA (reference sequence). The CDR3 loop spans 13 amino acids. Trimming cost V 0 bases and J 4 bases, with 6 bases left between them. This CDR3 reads CSARDLVNEKLFF. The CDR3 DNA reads TGCAGTGCTAGAGACCTCGTTAATGAAAAACTGTTTTTT.

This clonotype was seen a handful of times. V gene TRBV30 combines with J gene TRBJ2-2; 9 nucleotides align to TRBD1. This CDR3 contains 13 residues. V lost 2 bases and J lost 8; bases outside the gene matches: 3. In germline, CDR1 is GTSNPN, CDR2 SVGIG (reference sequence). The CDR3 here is CAWSTGGRGELFF. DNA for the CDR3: TGTGCCTGGAGTACAGGGGGCAGGGGGGAGCTGTTTTTT.

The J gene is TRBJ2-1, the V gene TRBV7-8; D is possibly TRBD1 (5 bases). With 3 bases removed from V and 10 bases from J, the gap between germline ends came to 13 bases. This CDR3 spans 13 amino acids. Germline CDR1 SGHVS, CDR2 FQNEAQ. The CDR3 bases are TGTGCCAGCAGCTTGGGGCTTAGGAGCGAGCAGTTCTTC. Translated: CASSLGLRSEQFF.

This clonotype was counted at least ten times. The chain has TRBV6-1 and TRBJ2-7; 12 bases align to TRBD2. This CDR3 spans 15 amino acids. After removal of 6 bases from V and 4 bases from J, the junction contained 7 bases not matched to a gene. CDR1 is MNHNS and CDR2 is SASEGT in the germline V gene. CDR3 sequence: CASRETSGSLYEQYF. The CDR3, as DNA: TGTGCCAGCAGGGAGACTAGCGGGAGTCTTTACGAGCAGTACTTC.

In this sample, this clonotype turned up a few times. CDR3 in DNA: TGTGCCAGCAGGAACAGGGGCCCCTATGGCTACACCTTC. Its protein product is CASRNRGPYGYTF. The rearrangement uses TRBV3-1 and TRBJ1-2; 7 bases match TRBD1. The V gene's germline CDR1 is LGHDT and CDR2 YNNKEL (reference sequence). CDR3 length: 13 residues. The trim removed 6 bases at V and 4 bases at J, leaving 5 bases unmatched. Full variable domain (remainder filled in from reference TRBV3-1 and TRBJ1-2): DTAVSQTPKYLVTQMGNDKSIKCEQNLGHDTMYWYKQDSKKFLKIMFSYNNKELIINETVPNRFSPKSPDKAHLNLHINSLELGDSAVYFCASRNRGPYGYTFGSGTRLTVV.

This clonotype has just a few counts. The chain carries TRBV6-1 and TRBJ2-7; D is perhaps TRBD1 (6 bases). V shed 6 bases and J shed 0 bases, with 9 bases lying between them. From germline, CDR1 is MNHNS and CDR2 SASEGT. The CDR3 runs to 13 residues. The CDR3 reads CASRWDNSYEQYF. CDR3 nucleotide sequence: TGTGCCAGCAGATGGGACAACTCCTACGAGCAGTACTTC.

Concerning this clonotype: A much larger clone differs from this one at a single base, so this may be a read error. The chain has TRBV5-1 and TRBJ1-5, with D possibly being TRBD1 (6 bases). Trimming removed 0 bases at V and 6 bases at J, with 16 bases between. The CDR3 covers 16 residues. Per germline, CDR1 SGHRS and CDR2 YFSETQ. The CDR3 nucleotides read TGCGCCAGCAGCTTGGGGCCGTCCGGGGGCAGTCAGCCCCAGCATTTT. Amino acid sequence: CASSLGPSGGSQPQHF.

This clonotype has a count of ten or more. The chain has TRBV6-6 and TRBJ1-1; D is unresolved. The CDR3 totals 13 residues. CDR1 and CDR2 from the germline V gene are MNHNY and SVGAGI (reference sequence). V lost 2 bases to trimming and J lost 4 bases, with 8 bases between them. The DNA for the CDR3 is TGTGCCAGCAGTTACAGTAGGGTCACTGAAGCTTTCTTT. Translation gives CASSYSRVTEAFF.

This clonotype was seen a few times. The CDR3 nucleotides are TGTGCCAGCAGCTTCCGGGACAGGGGGCGGGACTATGGCTACACCTTC. The encoded protein is CASSFRDRGRDYGYTF. The rearrangement uses TRBV11-2 and TRBJ1-2; TRBD1 aligns across 12 bases. Trimming took 3 bases from V and 3 from J; bases not matched to a gene: 5. The CDR3 contains 16 residues. Germline V CDR1 and CDR2: SGHAT, FQNNGV. The variable domain in full, with the rest retrieved from reference TRBV11-2 and TRBJ1-2, is EAGVAQSPRYKIIEKRQSVAFWCNPISGHATLYWYQQILGQGPKLLIQFQNNGVVDDSQLPKDRFSAERLKGVDSTLKIQPAKLEDSAVYLCASSFRDRGRDYGYTFGSGTRLTVV.

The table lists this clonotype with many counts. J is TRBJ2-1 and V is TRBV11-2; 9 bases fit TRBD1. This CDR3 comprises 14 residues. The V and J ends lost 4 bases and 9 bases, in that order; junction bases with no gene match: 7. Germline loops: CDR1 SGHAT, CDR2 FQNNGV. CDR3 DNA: TGTGCCAGCAGCTGGGGGACAGGGCTGGGTGAGCAGTTCTTC. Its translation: CASSWGTGLGEQFF.

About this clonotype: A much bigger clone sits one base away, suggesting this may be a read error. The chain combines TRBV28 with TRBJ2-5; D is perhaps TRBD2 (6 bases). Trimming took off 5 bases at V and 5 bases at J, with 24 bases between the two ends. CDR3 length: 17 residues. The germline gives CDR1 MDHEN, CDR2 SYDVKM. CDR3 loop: CASSPHQPRRDGETQYF. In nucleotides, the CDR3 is TGTGCCAGCAGTCCCCACCAACCTCGGCGGGATGGGGAGACCCAGTACTTC.

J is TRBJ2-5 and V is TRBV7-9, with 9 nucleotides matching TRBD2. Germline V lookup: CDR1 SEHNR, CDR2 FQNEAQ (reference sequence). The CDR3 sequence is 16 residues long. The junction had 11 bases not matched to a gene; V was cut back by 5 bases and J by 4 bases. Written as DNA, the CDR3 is TGTGCCAGCAGCCGTAGCGGGAGCAGGGTGGTAGAGACCCAGTACTTC. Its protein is CASSRSGSRVVETQYF.

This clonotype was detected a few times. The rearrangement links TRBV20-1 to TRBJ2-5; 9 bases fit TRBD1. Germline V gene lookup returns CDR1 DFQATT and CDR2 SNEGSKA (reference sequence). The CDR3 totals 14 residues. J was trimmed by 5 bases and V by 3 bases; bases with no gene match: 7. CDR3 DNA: TGCAGTGCTAGGGGGGACAGGGTACGGGAGACCCAGTACTTC. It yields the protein CSARGDRVRETQYF.

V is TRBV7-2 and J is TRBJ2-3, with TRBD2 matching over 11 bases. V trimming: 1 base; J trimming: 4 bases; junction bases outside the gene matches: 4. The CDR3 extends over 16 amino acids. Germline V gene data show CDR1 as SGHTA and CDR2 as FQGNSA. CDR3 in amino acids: CASSLELAGDSDTQYF. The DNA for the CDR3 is TGTGCCAGCAGCTTAGAACTAGCGGGAGACTCAGATACGCAGTATTTT.

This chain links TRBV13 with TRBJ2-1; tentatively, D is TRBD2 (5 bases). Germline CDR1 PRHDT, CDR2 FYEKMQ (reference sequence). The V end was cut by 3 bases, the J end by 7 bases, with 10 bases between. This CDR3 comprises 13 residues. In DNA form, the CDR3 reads TGTGCCAGCAGCTTCGACTACACGAATGAGCAGTTCTTC. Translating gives CASSFDYTNEQFF. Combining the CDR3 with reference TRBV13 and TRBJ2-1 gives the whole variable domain AAGVIQSPRHLIKEKRETATLKCYPIPRHDTVYWYQQGPGQDPQFLISFYEKMQSDKGSIPDRFSAQQFSDYHSELNMSSLELGDSALYFCASSFDYTNEQFFGPGTRLTVL.

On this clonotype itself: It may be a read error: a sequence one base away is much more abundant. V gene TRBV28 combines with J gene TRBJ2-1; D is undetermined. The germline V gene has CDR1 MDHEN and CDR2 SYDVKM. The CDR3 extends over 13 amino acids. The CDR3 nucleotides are TGTGCCAGCAGTTTTGGGCCTTACAATGAGAAGTTCTTC. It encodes CASSFGPYNEKFF.

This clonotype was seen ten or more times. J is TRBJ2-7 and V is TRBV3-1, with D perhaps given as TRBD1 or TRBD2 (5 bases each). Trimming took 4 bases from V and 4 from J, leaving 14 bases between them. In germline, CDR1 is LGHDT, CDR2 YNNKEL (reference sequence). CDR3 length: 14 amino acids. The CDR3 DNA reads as TGTGCCAGCAGCCCGGGACGGAAGAGTTACGAGCAGTACTTC. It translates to CASSPGRKSYEQYF.

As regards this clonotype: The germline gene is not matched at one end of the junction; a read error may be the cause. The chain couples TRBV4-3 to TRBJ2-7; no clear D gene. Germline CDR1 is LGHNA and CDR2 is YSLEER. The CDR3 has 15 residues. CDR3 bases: TGCGCCAGCAGCCAAGATGTGGGCAGTTCCTACGAACAGTACTTC. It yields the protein CASSQDVGSSYEQYF.

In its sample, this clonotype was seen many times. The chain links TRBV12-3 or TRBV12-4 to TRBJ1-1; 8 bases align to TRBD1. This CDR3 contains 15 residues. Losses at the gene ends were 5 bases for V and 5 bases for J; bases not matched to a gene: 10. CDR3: CASSPRTGTGTEAFF. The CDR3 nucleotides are TGTGCCAGCAGTCCGCGGACAGGGACGGGAACTGAAGCTTTCTTT.

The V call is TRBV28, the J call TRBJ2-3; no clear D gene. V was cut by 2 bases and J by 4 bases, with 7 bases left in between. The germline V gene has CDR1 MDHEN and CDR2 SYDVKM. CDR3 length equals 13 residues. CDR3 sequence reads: CASSLVTADTQYF. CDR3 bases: TGTGCCAGCAGTTTAGTGACCGCAGATACGCAGTATTTT.

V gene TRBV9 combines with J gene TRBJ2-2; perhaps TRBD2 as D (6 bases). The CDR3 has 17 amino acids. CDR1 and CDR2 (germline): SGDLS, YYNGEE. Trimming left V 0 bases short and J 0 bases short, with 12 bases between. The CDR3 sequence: CASSVGSRGANTGELFF. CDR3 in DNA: TGTGCCAGCAGCGTAGGGTCGCGGGGCGCGAACACCGGGGAGCTGTTTTTT. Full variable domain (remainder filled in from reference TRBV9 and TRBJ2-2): DSGVTQTPKHLITATGQRVTLRCSPRSGDLSVYWYQQSLDQGLQFLIQYYNGEERAKGNILERFSAQQFPDLHSELNLSSLELGDSALYFCASSVGSRGANTGELFFGEGSRLTVL.

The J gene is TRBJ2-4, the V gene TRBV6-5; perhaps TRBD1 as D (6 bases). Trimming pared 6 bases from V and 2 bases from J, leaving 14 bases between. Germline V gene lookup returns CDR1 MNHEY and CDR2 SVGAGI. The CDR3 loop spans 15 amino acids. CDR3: CASSYREMTKNIQYF. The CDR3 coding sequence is TGTGCCAGCAGCTACAGGGAGATGACCAAAAACATTCAGTACTTC.

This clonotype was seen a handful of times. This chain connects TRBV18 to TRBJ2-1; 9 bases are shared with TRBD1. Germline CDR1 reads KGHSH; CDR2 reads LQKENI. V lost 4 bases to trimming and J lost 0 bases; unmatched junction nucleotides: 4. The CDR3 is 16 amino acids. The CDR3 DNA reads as TGTGCCAGCTCACGGGACAGGGAGGGCTCCTACAATGAGCAGTTCTTC. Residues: CASSRDREGSYNEQFF.

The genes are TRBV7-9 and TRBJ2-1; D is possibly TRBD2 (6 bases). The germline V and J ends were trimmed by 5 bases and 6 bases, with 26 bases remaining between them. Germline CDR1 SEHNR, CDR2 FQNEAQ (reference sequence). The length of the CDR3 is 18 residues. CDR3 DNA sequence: TGTGCCAGCAGCATCGCCGTCCCGGGAGCCCCCCTCCCCAATGAGCAGTTCTTC. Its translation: CASSIAVPGAPLPNEQFF.

Here the CDR3 reads CASRTRIEAFF. CDR3 DNA sequence: TGTGCCAGCAGGACGCGTATTGAAGCTTTCTTT. The chain uses TRBV12-3 or TRBV12-4 and TRBJ1-1, with D unclear. The CDR3 length is 11 residues. Trimming removed 6 bases at V and 7 bases at J, with 9 bases between.